This T cell receptor beta chain was identified during a study of blood T cell repertoires in COVID-19. Original data processing: Amplification of reference gene primers provided the estimated nucleated cell counts. The repertoire was sequenced with immunoSEQ multiplex PCR; TCRdb's copy has only in-frame clones and lacks some. V, J and clone size derive from that table, while D and trimming were established from the DNA sequence. The sample gives fewer than 250,000 clones, more than 85% of which show up once; around 1.1% is in the top ten. Germline V gene sequence: CDR1 SGHRS, CDR2 YFSETQ. The CDR3 length is 14 residues. Concerning this clone: One end of the junction fails to match germline, which may point to a read error.

The chain employs TRBV5-1 and TRBJ2-3, with D perhaps TRBD2 (6 bases). The sequenced material came from peripheral blood. The receptor was derived from a man aged 30 to 45 with acute or convalescent COVID-19. CDR3 amino acids: CASNLAGSTDTQYF. Written as DNA, the CDR3 is TGCGCCAGCAACTTGGCGGGGTCCACAGATACGCAGTATTTT.